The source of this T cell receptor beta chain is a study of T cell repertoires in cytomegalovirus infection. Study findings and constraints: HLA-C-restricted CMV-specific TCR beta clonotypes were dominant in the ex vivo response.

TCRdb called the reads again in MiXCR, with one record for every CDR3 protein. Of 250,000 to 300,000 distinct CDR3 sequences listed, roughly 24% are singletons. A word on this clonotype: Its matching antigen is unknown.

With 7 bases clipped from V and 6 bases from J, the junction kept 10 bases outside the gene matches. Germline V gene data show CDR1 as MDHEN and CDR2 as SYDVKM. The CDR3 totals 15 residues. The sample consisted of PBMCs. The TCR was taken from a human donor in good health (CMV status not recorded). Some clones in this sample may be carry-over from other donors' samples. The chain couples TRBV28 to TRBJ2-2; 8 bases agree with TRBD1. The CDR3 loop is CASTPDRVGAGELFF. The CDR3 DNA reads TGTGCCAGCACCCCGGACAGGGTTGGCGCCGGGGAGCTGTTTTTT. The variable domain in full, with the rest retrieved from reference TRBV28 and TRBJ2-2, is DVKVTQSSRYLVKRTGEKVFLECVQDMDHENMFWYRQDPGLGLRLIYFSYDVKMKEKGDIPEGYSVSREKKERFSLILESASTNQTSMYLCASTPDRVGAGELFFGEGSRLTVL.